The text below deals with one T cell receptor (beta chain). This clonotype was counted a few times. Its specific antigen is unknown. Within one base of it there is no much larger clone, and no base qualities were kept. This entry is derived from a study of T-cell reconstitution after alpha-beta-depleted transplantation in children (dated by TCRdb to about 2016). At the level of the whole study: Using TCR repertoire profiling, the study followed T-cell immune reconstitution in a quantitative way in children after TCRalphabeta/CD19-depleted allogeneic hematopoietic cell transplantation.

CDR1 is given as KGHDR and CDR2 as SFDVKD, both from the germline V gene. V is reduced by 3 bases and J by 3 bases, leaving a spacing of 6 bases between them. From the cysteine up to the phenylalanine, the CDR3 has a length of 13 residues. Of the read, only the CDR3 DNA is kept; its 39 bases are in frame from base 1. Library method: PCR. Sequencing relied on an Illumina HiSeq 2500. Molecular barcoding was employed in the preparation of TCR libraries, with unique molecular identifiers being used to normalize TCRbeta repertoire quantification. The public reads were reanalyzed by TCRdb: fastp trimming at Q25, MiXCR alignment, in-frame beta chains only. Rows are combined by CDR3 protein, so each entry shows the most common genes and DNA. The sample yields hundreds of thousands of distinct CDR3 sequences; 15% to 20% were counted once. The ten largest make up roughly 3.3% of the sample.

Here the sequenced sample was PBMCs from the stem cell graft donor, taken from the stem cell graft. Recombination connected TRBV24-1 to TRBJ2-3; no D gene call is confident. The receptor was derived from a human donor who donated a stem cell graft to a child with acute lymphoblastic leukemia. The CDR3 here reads CATSDAQTDTQYF. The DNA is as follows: TGTGCCACCAGTGATGCCCAGACAGATACGCAGTATTTT.